This TCR beta chain was captured by sequencing in a study of shared clonotypes between healthy human individuals. Study findings and constraints: Sharing across four donors was highest in naive CD4 (roughly 5%) and lowest in memory CD8 (about 0.4%). Among the subsets, naive ones generally showed larger estimated richness than memory ones. Compared with clonotypes that all four donors shared, non-shared clonotypes had lower generation probabilities.

Looked up from germline, CDR1 is SNHLY and CDR2 is FYNNEI. The CDR3 consists of 13 residues. Trimming removed 8 bases from V and 9 bases from J; junction bases left unmatched: 9. The repertoire was sequenced with immunoSEQ multiplex PCR; TCRdb's copy has only in-frame clones and lacks some. The repertoire holds over a million clones, with 78% as singletons. The table lists this clone with a count of one. Its cognate antigen is unknown. Sequenced input: memory CD4+ T cells from PBMCs. The subset was: CD45RA-negative fraction. V is TRBV2 and J is TRBJ2-4; 8 bases match TRBD1. The sequence derives from a man aged 18 to 30 in good health. Some clones in this sample may be carry-over from other donors' samples. The CDR3 region is CASRGQAYSIQYF. The CDR3 region has the DNA TGTGCCAGCCGGGGACAGGCTTATAGCATTCAGTACTTC.